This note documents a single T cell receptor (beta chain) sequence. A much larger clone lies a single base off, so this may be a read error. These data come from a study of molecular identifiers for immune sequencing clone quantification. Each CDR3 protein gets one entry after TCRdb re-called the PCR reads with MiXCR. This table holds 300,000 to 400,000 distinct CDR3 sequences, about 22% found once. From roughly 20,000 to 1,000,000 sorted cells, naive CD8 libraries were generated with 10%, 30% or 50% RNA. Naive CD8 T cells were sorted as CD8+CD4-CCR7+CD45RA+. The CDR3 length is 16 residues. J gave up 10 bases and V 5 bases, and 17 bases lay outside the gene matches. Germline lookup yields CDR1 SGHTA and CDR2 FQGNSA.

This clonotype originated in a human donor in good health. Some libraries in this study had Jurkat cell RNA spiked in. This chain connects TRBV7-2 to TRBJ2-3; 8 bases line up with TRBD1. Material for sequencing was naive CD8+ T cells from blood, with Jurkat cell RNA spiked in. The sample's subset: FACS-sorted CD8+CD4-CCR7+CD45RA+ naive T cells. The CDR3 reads CASSQGQGAFIDAQYF. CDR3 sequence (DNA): TGTGCCAGCAGCCAGGGCCAGGGGGCATTTATTGATGCGCAGTATTTT.